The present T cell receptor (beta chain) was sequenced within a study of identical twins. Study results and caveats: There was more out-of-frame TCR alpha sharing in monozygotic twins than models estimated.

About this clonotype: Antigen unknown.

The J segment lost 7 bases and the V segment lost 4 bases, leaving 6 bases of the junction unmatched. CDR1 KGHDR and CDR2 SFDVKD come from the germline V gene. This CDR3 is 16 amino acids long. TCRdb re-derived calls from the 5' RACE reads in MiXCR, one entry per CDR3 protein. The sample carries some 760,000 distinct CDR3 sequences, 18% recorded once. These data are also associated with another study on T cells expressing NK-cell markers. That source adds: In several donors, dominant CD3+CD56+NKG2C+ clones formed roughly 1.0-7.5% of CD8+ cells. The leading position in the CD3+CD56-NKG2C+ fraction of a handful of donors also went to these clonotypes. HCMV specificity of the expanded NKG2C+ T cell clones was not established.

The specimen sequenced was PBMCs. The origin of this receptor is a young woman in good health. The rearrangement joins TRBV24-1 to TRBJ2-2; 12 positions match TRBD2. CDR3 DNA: TGTGCCACCAGTGACCCACTAGCGGGAGGCAACGGGGAGCTGTTTTTT. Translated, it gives CATSDPLAGGNGELFF.